Each of the 26 T cell receptor beta chains below was sequenced from the same sample in a study of shared clonotypes between healthy human individuals (TCRdb year 2020). Libraries were made using the immunoSEQ multiplex PCR assay. What TCRdb holds here is the immuneACCESS table cut down to in-frame rearrangements. Part of the clones is not present; checked against another copy, under half of the missing clones reflect an unresolved V gene, and the others are unexplained. This sample holds some 2 million clones; approximately 94% were observed only once. The top ten clones comprise under 1.5% of the sample. For the CD8 naive samples, CD45RO-negative cells were positively selected for CCR7, yielding a CD45RA+CCR7+ population from which TemRA cells were excluded. The specimen was naive CD8+ T cells sorted from blood. Interpreted using the paper, the cell subset or site label stands for: CD45RA+CCR7+. The receptors originated from a man aged 18 to 30 in good health.

This chain links TRBV18 with TRBJ2-3; TRBD2 is a possible D gene (6 bases). Germline V gene sequence: CDR1 KGHSH, CDR2 LQKENI. The V end lost 5 bases, the J end lost 0 bases, and 18 bases lay between the germline ends. The CDR3 totals 17 residues. The CDR3 nucleotides are TGTGCCAGCTCATCCCGTAGTAGCGGAACTAGCACAGATACGCAGTATTTT. It codes for CASSSRSSGTSTDTQYF.

The V and J genes are TRBV30 and TRBJ2-7; D is perhaps TRBD2 (6 bases). V was pared by 3 bases and J by 6 bases, with 21 bases between. Germline loops: CDR1 GTSNPN, CDR2 SVGIG (reference sequence). This CDR3 has 15 amino acids. The CDR3 DNA reads TGTGCCTGGAGCGGGCGACTAGACCCCACCTTCGAGCAGTACTTC. This sequence encodes CAWSGRLDPTFEQYF.

The V and J genes are TRBV2 and TRBJ2-1, with D possibly being TRBD1 (5 bases). This CDR3 spans 17 amino acids. Trimming removed 6 bases at V and 5 bases at J, with 23 bases between. Germline assignment: CDR1 SNHLY and CDR2 FYNNEI. CDR3: CASRWVVGPQLNNEQFF. As DNA, the CDR3 is TGTGCCAGCAGATGGGTTGTGGGGCCCCAACTAAACAATGAGCAGTTCTTC.

The chain joins TRBV28 to TRBJ1-5; 7 bases align to TRBD1. CDR3 length: 14 residues. Germline lookup yields CDR1 MDHEN and CDR2 SYDVKM. V trimming: 5 bases; J trimming: 9 bases; junction bases outside the gene matches: 10. CDR3 nucleotides: TGTGCCAGCAGTACGACAGGGCCGTTGTGGCCCCAGCATTTT. This sequence encodes CASSTTGPLWPQHF. Filled out from reference TRBV28 and TRBJ1-5, the complete variable domain reads DVKVTQSSRYLVKRTGEKVFLECVQDMDHENMFWYRQDPGLGLRLIYFSYDVKMKEKGDIPEGYSVSREKKERFSLILESASTNQTSMYLCASSTTGPLWPQHFGDGTRLSIL.

The V and J genes are TRBV5-6 and TRBJ2-7, with 11 bases fitting TRBD2. In germline, CDR1 is SGHDT, CDR2 YYEEEE. This CDR3 comprises 15 residues. Unmatched junction bases numbered 7, after V lost 1 base and J lost 7 bases. CDR3: CASSLTSGGPWEQYF. CDR3 DNA: TGTGCCAGCAGCTTGACTAGCGGGGGACCTTGGGAGCAGTACTTC.

Points on this clone: Mismatch with germline at one junction end may stem from a read error. The chain joins TRBV13 to TRBJ2-7; 8 bases align to TRBD1. Looked up from germline, CDR1 is PRHDT and CDR2 is FYEKMQ (reference sequence). CDR3 size: 14 residues. CDR3 residues: CASSVGQGAVEQYF. CDR3 coding DNA: TGTGCCAGCAGCGTAGGTCAGGGGGCGGTAGAGCAGTACTTC.

The chain employs TRBV4-1 and TRBJ1-5; D unclear. V was clipped by 0 bases and J by 0 bases, with 9 bases between them. This CDR3 is built from 16 residues. The germline gives CDR1 MGHRA, CDR2 YSYEKL. CDR3: CASSQDGHNSNQPQHF. The CDR3 DNA is TGCGCCAGCAGCCAAGATGGGCACAATAGCAATCAGCCCCAGCATTTT.

J is TRBJ2-3 and V is TRBV4-2, with TRBD2 matching over 11 bases. Losses at the gene ends were 4 bases for V and 5 bases for J; bases not matched to a gene: 5. The length of the CDR3 is 15 residues. The germline V gene has CDR1 LGHNA and CDR2 YNFKEQ. The CDR3 sequence: CASSPSGGPRDTQYF. The CDR3 bases are TGTGCCAGCAGCCCTAGCGGGGGGCCTAGAGATACGCAGTATTTT.

The V and J genes are TRBV4-1 and TRBJ1-2; weak D call: TRBD1 (6 bases). The CDR3 is 16 amino acids. Germline loops: CDR1 MGHRA, CDR2 YSYEKL. Deletions cut 4 bases from V and 3 bases from J, with 18 bases between. The CDR3: CASSPGQPPDYYGYTF. CDR3 DNA sequence: TGCGCCAGCAGCCCCGGACAGCCGCCCGACTACTATGGCTACACCTTC.

Note on this clone: This specimen includes other DNA sequences encoding the same CDR3. CDR3 protein: CASSLGAPYEQYF. In nucleotides, the CDR3 is TGTGCCAGCAGTTTAGGTGCCCCCTACGAGCAGTACTTC. The chain employs TRBV27 and TRBJ2-7; D remains unclear. Per the germline V gene, CDR1 is MNHEY and CDR2 is SMNVEV (reference sequence). The V and J ends lost 2 bases and 2 bases respectively, with 7 bases between them. CDR3 length equals 13 residues.

The table lists this clone with a count of one. The V and J genes are TRBV6-4 and TRBJ1-6, with a tentative D call TRBD1 (5 bases). CDR1 and CDR2 (germline): MRHNA, SNTAGT. The germline V and J ends were trimmed by 4 bases and 8 bases, with 21 bases remaining between them. The CDR3 sequence is 17 residues long. CDR3 coding DNA: TGTGCCAGCAGTGCCCCCCTGTCGTGGGGGAGGGATTCACCCCTCCACTTT. Its protein is CASSAPLSWGRDSPLHF.

The J gene is TRBJ2-1, the V gene TRBV11-3, with D unclear. The CDR3 is 11 residues long. V lost 10 bases and J 4 bases, leaving 8 bases between the germline ends. The V gene's germline CDR1 is SGHNT and CDR2 YENEEA. CDR3 sequence (DNA): TGTGCCACCCCAGGATACAATGAGCAGTTCTTC. Translating it yields CATPGYNEQFF.

On this clone: The same CDR3 arises from other DNA sequences in this sample as well. The chain is built from TRBV11-2 and TRBJ2-1; D call uncertain. The CDR3 extends over 12 amino acids. Germline values: CDR1 SGHAT, CDR2 FQNNGV. V gave up 5 bases and J gave up 4 bases, with 6 bases separating them. CDR3 sequence reads: CASSPGYNEQFF. The CDR3 DNA follows: TGTGCCAGCAGCCCCGGGTACAATGAGCAGTTCTTC.

This clone was recorded only once. The rearrangement uses TRBV19 and TRBJ2-2; tentative D call: TRBD1 (5 bases). The CDR3 is 16 amino acids. Germline CDR1 is LNHDA and CDR2 is SQIVND (reference sequence). The V and J ends lost 3 bases and 7 bases respectively, with 18 bases between them. The CDR3, as DNA: TGTGCCAGTAGTATCCCCCCGACAGAGAACGGCGGGGAGCTGTTTTTT. Translated: CASSIPPTENGGELFF.

The rearrangement joins TRBV13 to TRBJ2-7; unclear D gene. Trimming pared 3 bases from V and 2 bases from J, leaving 5 bases between. This CDR3 is built from 12 residues. CDR1 and CDR2 from the germline V gene are PRHDT and FYEKMQ (reference sequence). This CDR3 is CASSFRTYEQYF. The CDR3 DNA follows: TGTGCCAGCAGCTTCCGAACCTACGAGCAGTACTTC.

This clone was counted once. The DNA of the CDR3 is TGTGCCAGCAGTTACTCCCAGGGTGGGGGTTGGGCTTTCTTT. Amino acid sequence: CASSYSQGGGWAFF. V and J are TRBV6-5 and TRBJ1-1, with a weak D call TRBD1 (5 bases). Trimming cost V 0 bases and J 11 bases, with 16 bases left between them. This CDR3 spans 14 amino acids. The germline V gene encodes CDR1 MNHEY and CDR2 SVGAGI.

This clone appeared a single time. This chain uses TRBV4-1 with TRBJ2-7; D is possibly TRBD1 (6 bases). V shed 4 bases and J shed 3 bases, with 19 bases lying between them. Germline V gene lookup returns CDR1 MGHRA and CDR2 YSYEKL. CDR3 size: 16 residues. The CDR3 nucleotides read TGCGCCAGCAGCCTAGCTGGTAGGACAGCCTTCTACGAGCAGTACTTC. This gives the protein CASSLAGRTAFYEQYF.

CDR3: CASSPTALLAGGYNEQFF. DNA of the CDR3: TGTGCCAGCTCACCAACAGCCTTACTAGCGGGGGGCTACAATGAGCAGTTCTTC. The V call is TRBV18, the J call TRBJ2-1; TRBD2 matches at 12 bases. V was clipped by 2 bases and J by 3 bases; unmatched bases: 8. Germline V CDR1 and CDR2: KGHSH, LQKENI. The CDR3 runs 18 residues.

The V gene is TRBV7-9, the J gene TRBJ2-3; D call uncertain. The V gene lost 5 bases and the J gene lost 0 bases, with 9 bases spanning the gap. Germline assignment: CDR1 SEHNR and CDR2 FQNEAQ (reference sequence). CDR3 length: 14 amino acids. CDR3 sequence (DNA): TGTGCCAGCAGCCGCCCTCATAGCACAGATACGCAGTATTTT. This codes for CASSRPHSTDTQYF.

The V call is TRBV30, the J call TRBJ2-3, with 9 bases that match TRBD2. This CDR3 comprises 14 residues. CDR1 GTSNPN and CDR2 SVGIG come from the germline V gene (reference sequence). V trimming: 3 bases; J trimming: 4 bases; junction bases outside the gene matches: 5. Written as DNA, the CDR3 is TGTGCCTGGAGAGCTAGCGGGGCCCCAGATACGCAGTATTTT. This translates into CAWRASGAPDTQYF.

The genes are TRBV13 and TRBJ2-1; perhaps D is TRBD1 or TRBD2 (5 bases each). The CDR3 covers 16 residues. The germline CDR1 and CDR2 sequences are PRHDT and FYEKMQ (reference sequence). The V and J ends lost 5 bases and 4 bases respectively, with 18 bases between them. The CDR3 nucleotides are TGTGCCAGCAGCCCAGGTGTGGGGGAGAGTTACAATGAGCAGTTCTTC. Its protein product is CASSPGVGESYNEQFF.

The chain carries TRBV4-1 and TRBJ2-5, with D possibly called TRBD1 or TRBD2 (7 bases each). V was shortened by 5 bases and J by 3 bases, with 16 bases between the two germline ends. Germline CDR1 reads MGHRA; CDR2 reads YSYEKL. This CDR3 is 15 amino acids long. The CDR3 loop reads CASSWGAGTEETQYF. CDR3 bases: TGCGCCAGCAGCTGGGGAGCGGGGACAGAAGAGACCCAGTACTTC.

CDR3 sequence: CASSQGATGESTIYF. The CDR3 nucleotides are TGCGCCAGCAGCCAAGGGGCCACAGGGGAAAGCACCATATATTTT. The J gene is TRBJ1-3, the V gene TRBV4-1, with 7 positions matching TRBD1. V trimming: 1 base; J trimming: 9 bases; junction bases outside the gene matches: 9. Germline V gives CDR1 MGHRA, CDR2 YSYEKL. The CDR3 is made up of 15 amino acids.

The rearrangement joins TRBV4-1 to TRBJ2-7, with 7 bases that match TRBD1. CDR1 is MGHRA and CDR2 is YSYEKL in the germline V gene. V was pared by 2 bases and J by 4 bases, with 2 bases of the junction left unmatched. CDR3 size: 13 residues. The CDR3 sequence is CASSQWDRYEQYF. The DNA of the CDR3 is TGCGCCAGCAGCCAATGGGACAGATACGAGCAGTACTTC.

This clone was observed a handful of times. The identical CDR3 is also encoded by other nucleotide sequences in the sample. This rearrangement joins TRBV5-1 to TRBJ2-7, with unresolved D. The CDR3 has 12 amino acids. Trimming removed 0 bases at V and 4 bases at J, with 5 bases between. Germline V gives CDR1 SGHRS, CDR2 YFSETQ. CDR3 amino acids: CASSLGGYEQYF. For the CDR3, the DNA is TGCGCCAGCAGCTTGGGGGGTTACGAGCAGTACTTC.

The chain has TRBV6-5 and TRBJ2-1, with 11 positions matching TRBD2. CDR3 length: 15 amino acids. The junction had 7 bases not matched to a gene; V was cut back by 6 bases and J by 6 bases. Germline loops: CDR1 MNHEY, CDR2 SVGAGI. The CDR3 loop reads CASSLTSGRVNEQFF. The CDR3 bases are TGTGCCAGCAGCCTTACTAGCGGGAGAGTCAATGAGCAGTTCTTC.